This is a list of T cell receptor beta chains from one sample in a study of OX40 agonist ivuxolimab in advanced cancers. Measured with immunoSEQ multiplex PCR; TCRdb has only the in-frame clones, and not every one. The sample holds roughly 50,000 clones; 88% are singletons and the top ten take 11%. This material consisted of CD4+ or CD8+ T cells sorted from blood, taken in a trial of the OX40 agonist ivuxolimab. These receptor sequences come from an adult with an advanced solid tumor such as melanoma, head and neck, liver or kidney cancer. Each CDR3 is given with its conserved first and last residue. The D gene is left open where the match is weak. Clone size is stated in some rows and not others, as once, few, many or a class when expanded.

CDR3,DNA,V,J,size,D
CASSSGTGALLEAFF,TGTGCCAGCAGCTCCGGGACAGGGGCCCTCCTGGAAGCTTTCTTT,TRBV6-5,TRBJ1-1,.,TRBD1
CASSLSTGDTQYF,TGTGCCAGCAGTTTATCGACTGGAGATACGCAGTATTTT,TRBV27,TRBJ2-3,.,.
CASSPGGLYNEQFF,TGTGCCAGCAGCCCCGGGGGACTGTACAATGAGCAGTTCTTC,TRBV7-9,TRBJ2-1,.,.
CASSLGGYEQYF,TGTGCCAGCAGCTTGGGGGGGTACGAGCAGTACTTC,TRBV5-6,TRBJ2-7,once,.
CASSKGLHYNEQFF,TGTGCCAGTAGTAAAGGACTACACTACAATGAGCAGTTCTTC,TRBV19,TRBJ2-1,.,.
CASSYETGGNYGYTF,TGTGCCAGCAGTTACGAGACAGGGGGCAACTATGGCTACACCTTC,TRBV6-6,TRBJ1-2,.,TRBD1
CASRAYLGVGTEAFF,TGTGCCAGCAGAGCTTACTTAGGGGTGGGCACTGAAGCTTTCTTT,TRBV7-3,TRBJ1-1,.,.
CASSPVGTGSGYTF,TGCGCCAGCAGCCCGGTGGGGACAGGGTCCGGCTACACCTTC,TRBV5-1,TRBJ1-2,.,TRBD1
CASSLKGPTDTQYF,TGTGCCAGCAGCTTAAAGGGCCCCACAGATACGCAGTATTTT,TRBV7-3,TRBJ2-3,.,.
CAIRLTGGLTGYTF,TGTGCCATCAGACTGACAGGGGGCTTGACCGGCTACACCTTC,TRBV10-3,TRBJ1-2,.,TRBD1
CASSLRSGGTDTQYF,TGTGCCAGCAGCTTAAGAAGCGGGGGGACAGATACGCAGTATTTT,TRBV7-6,TRBJ2-3,.,TRBD2
CASSLDDPGAYNEQFF,TGCGCCAGCAGCTTAGACGACCCCGGGGCCTACAATGAGCAGTTCTTC,TRBV5-1,TRBJ2-1,.,.
CASRSGQGGWANYGYTF,TGTGCCAGCAGATCCGGACAGGGAGGTTGGGCTAACTATGGCTACACCTTC,TRBV28,TRBJ1-2,.,TRBD1
CASTGGWDGYTF,TGTGCCAGCACGGGGGGTTGGGATGGCTACACCTTC,TRBV6-1,TRBJ1-2,few,.
CASSFYRGAMNTEAFF,TGTGCCAGCAGTTTCTACAGGGGTGCGATGAACACTGAAGCTTTCTTT,TRBV28,TRBJ1-1,.,TRBD1
CASRQPSSYGYTF,TGTGCCAGCAGACAACCGTCGAGCTATGGCTACACCTTC,TRBV28,TRBJ1-2,.,.
CASSQDRASTDTQYF,TGCGCCAGCAGCCAAGATCGAGCTAGCACAGATACGCAGTATTTT,TRBV4-1,TRBJ2-3,.,.
CASSQVGLTAPNYGYTF,TGCGCCAGCAGCCAAGTAGGATTGACAGCCCCTAACTATGGCTACACCTTC,TRBV4-1,TRBJ1-2,.,.
CASRGTGPGNEQFF,TGTGCCAGCAGGGGGACCGGCCCCGGCAATGAGCAGTTCTTC,TRBV2,TRBJ2-1,.,.
CASSPPRPGDTIYF,TGTGCCAGCAGCCCCCCCCGGCCCGGGGACACCATATATTTT,TRBV7-9,TRBJ1-3,.,.
CASSDSIGVYYNEQFF,TGTGCCAGCAGTGACTCGATTGGCGTATACTACAATGAGCAGTTCTTC,TRBV6-4,TRBJ2-1,.,.
CASSHPGDNEQFF,TGCGCCAGCAGCCATCCGGGCGACAATGAGCAGTTCTTC,TRBV4-1,TRBJ2-1,.,.
CASGLSRISEQFF,TGCGCCAGCGGCCTGAGTAGGATCAGTGAGCAGTTCTTC,TRBV5-1,TRBJ2-1,.,.
CASSLSILGRSGELFF,TGTGCCAGCAGTTTATCCATTCTGGGGCGGTCCGGGGAGCTGTTTTTT,TRBV27,TRBJ2-2,.,.
CASIDMGRTAEAFF,TGTGCCAGCATCGATATGGGACGAACCGCTGAAGCTTTCTTT,TRBV7-9,TRBJ1-1,.,.
CASSFGVGTDTQYF,TGTGCCAGCAGCTTTGGGGTAGGGACAGATACGCAGTATTTT,TRBV7-6,TRBJ2-3,.,.
CASSSLQGLSYEQYF,TGTGCCAGCAGTTCCCTACAGGGTCTCTCCTACGAGCAGTACTTC,TRBV27,TRBJ2-7,.,.
CASSLAGRKDEQFF,TGTGCCAGCAGCTTAGCGGGGCGGAAAGATGAGCAGTTCTTC,TRBV7-9,TRBJ2-1,.,.